In this sample, the clone carrying this T cell receptor beta chain turned up once. Seattle enrolled patients during active infection and tracked them longitudinally. Per the original methods: Cell counts per sample came from amplifying reference gene primers. The table came from immunoSEQ multiplex PCR; TCRdb's copy has only in-frame clones and leaves some out. Clone size and V and J calls were adopted from that table, with D and trimming inferred from the DNA. The sample includes about 69,000 clones, under 85% of them seen just once. These data are taken from a study of blood T cell repertoires in COVID-19. Study overall: Samples taken during acute and convalescent COVID-19 were collected in the United States, Italy and Spain.

Trimming stripped 2 bases from V and 1 base from J, with 14 bases between. Germline-derived CDR1 and CDR2 are LNHDA and SQIVND (reference sequence). The CDR3 loop spans 16 amino acids. The source is a man aged 50 to 59 with COVID-19, enrolled during active disease. Sample: peripheral blood. The V gene is TRBV19, the J gene TRBJ1-1; the D gene is possibly TRBD1 (5 bases). The CDR3: CASSIYPGAANTEAFF. The CDR3 nucleotides read TGTGCCAGTAGTATATACCCTGGGGCAGCGAACACTGAAGCTTTCTTT.